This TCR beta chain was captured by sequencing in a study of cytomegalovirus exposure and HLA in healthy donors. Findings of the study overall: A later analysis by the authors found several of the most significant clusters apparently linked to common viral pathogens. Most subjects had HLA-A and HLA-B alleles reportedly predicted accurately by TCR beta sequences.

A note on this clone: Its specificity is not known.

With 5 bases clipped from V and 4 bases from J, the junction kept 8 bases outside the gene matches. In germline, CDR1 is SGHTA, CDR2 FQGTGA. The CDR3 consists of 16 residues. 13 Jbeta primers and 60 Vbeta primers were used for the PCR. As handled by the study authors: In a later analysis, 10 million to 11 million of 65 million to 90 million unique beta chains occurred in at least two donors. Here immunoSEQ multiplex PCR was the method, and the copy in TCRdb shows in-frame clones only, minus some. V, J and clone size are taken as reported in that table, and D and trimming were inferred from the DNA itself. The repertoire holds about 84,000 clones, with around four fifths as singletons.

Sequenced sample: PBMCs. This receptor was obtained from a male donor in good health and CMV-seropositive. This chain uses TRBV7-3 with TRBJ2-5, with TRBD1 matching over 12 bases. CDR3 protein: CASSLSPGQGAETQYF. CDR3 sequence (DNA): TGTGCCAGCAGCCTGTCCCCGGGACAGGGGGCAGAGACCCAGTACTTC.